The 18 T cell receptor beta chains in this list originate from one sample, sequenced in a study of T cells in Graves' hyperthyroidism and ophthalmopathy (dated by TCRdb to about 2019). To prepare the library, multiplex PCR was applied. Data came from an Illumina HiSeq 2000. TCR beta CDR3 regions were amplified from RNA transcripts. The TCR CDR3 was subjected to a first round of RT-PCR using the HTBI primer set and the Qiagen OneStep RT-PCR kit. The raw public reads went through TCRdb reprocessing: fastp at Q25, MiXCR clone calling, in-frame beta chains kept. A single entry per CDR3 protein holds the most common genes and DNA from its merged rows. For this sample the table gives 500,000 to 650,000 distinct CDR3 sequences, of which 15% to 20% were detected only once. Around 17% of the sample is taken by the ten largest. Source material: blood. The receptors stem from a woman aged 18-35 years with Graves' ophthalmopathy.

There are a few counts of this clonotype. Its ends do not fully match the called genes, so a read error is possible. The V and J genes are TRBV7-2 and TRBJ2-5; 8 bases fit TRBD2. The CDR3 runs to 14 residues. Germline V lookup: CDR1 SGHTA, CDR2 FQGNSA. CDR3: CASSLARGSSGYNF. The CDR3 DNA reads TGTGCCAGCAGCTTAGCGCGAGGCTCTAGCGGGTATAACTTC.

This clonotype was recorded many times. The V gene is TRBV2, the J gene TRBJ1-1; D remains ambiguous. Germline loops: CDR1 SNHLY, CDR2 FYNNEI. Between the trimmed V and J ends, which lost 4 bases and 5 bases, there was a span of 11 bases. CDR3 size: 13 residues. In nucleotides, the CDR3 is TGTGCCAGCAGTGTCAGTCGGGGAACTGAAGCTTTCTTT. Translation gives CASSVSRGTEAFF.

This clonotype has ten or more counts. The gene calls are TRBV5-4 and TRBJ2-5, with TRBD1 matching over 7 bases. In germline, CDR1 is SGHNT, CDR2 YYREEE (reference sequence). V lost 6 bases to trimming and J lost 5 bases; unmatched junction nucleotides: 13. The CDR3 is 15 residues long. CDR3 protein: CASNTKQGNTETQYF. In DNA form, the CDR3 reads TGTGCCAGCAACACTAAACAGGGGAATACGGAGACCCAGTACTTC.

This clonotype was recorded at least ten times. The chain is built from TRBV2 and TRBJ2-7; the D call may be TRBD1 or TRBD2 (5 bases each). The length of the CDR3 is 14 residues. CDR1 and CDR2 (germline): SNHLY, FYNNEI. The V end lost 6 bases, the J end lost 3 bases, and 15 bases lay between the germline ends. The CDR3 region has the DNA TGTGCCAGCAGGGAGGACTGGGACCACTACGAGCAGTACTTC. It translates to CASREDWDHYEQYF.

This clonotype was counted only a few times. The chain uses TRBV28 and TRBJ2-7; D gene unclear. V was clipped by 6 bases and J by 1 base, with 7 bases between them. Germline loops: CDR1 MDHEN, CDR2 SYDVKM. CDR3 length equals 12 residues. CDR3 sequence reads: CASRLSSYEQYF. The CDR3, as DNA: TGTGCCAGCAGGCTCAGTTCCTACGAGCAGTACTTC. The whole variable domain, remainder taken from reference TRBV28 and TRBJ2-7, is DVKVTQSSRYLVKRTGEKVFLECVQDMDHENMFWYRQDPGLGLRLIYFSYDVKMKEKGDIPEGYSVSREKKERFSLILESASTNQTSMYLCASRLSSYEQYFGPGTRLTVT.

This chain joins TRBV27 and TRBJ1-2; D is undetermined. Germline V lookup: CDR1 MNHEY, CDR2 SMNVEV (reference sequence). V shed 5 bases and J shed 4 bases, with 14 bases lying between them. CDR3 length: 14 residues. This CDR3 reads CASSPGGEAYGYTF. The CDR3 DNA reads TGTGCCAGCAGTCCAGGTGGAGAAGCCTATGGCTACACCTTC.

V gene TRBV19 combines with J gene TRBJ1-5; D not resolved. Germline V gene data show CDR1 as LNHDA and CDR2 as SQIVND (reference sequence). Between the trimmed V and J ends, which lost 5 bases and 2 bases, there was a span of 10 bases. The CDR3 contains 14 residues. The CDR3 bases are TGTGCCAGTAGTGCCCATGGGGGCAATCAGCCCCAGCATTTT. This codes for CASSAHGGNQPQHF.

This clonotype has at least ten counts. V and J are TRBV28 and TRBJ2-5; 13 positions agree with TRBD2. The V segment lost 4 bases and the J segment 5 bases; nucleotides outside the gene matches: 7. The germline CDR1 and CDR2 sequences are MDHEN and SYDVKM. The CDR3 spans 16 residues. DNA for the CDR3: TGTGCCAGCAGTTCGGGACTAGCGGGATTTGGGGAGACCCAGTACTTC. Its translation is CASSSGLAGFGETQYF.

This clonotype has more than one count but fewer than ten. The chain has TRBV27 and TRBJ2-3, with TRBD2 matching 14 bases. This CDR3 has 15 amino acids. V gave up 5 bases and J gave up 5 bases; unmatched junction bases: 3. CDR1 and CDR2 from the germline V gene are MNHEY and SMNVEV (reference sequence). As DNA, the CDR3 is TGTGCCAGCAGTATGGGACTAGCGGGAGTAGATACGCAGTATTTT. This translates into CASSMGLAGVDTQYF.

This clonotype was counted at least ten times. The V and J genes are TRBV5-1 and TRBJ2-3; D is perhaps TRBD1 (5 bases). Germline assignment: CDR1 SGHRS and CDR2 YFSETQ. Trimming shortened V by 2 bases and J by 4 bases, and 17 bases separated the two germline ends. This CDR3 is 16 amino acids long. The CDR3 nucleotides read TGCGCCAGCAGCTTCACTGGACAAGGCTTGGCAGATACGCAGTATTTT. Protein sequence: CASSFTGQGLADTQYF.

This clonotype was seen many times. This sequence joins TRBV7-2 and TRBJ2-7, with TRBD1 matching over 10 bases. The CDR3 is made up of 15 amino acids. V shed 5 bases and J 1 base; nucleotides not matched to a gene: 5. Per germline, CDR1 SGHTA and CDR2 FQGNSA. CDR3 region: CASSPRDRGSYEQYF. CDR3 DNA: TGTGCCAGCAGCCCCCGGGACAGGGGATCCTACGAGCAGTACTTC.

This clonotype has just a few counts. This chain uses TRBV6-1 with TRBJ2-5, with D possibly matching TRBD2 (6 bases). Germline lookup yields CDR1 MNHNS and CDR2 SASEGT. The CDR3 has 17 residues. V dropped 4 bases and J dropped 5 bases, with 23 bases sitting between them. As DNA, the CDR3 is TGTGCCAGCAGTGTTAATTTGGCGGGACTCACGGCGGAGACCCAGTACTTC. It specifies CASSVNLAGLTAETQYF.

The CDR3 DNA reads TGCGCCAGCAGCCAAGGAGAAGGATGGACCGATTACAATGAGCAGTTCTTC. Encoded protein: CASSQGEGWTDYNEQFF. This sequence joins TRBV4-1 and TRBJ2-1; D unresolved. Trimming cost V 1 base and J 4 bases, with 17 bases left between them. The CDR3 consists of 17 residues. Germline CDR1 and CDR2: MGHRA and YSYEKL.

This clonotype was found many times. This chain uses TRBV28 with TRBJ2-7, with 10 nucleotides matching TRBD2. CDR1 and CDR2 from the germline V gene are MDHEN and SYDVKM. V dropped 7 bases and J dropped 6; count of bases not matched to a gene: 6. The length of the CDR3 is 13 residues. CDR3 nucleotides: TGTGCCAGCATTGGGACTAGCGTGTCCGAGCAGTACTTC. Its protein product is CASIGTSVSEQYF. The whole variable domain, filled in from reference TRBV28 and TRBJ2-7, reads DVKVTQSSRYLVKRTGEKVFLECVQDMDHENMFWYRQDPGLGLRLIYFSYDVKMKEKGDIPEGYSVSREKKERFSLILESASTNQTSMYLCASIGTSVSEQYFGPGTRLTVT.

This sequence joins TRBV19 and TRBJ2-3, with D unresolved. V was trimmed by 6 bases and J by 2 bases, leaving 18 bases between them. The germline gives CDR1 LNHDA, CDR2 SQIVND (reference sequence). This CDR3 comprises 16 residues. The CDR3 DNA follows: TGTGCCAGTAGACCCAGTAATGAGCCGTTCACAGATACGCAGTATTTT. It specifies CASRPSNEPFTDTQYF.

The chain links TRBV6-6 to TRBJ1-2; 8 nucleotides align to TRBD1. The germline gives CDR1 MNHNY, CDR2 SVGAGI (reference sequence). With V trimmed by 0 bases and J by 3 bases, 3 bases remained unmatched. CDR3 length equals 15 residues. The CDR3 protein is CASSYSDRDHYGYTF. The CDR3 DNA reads TGTGCCAGCAGTTACTCGGACAGGGACCACTATGGCTACACCTTC.

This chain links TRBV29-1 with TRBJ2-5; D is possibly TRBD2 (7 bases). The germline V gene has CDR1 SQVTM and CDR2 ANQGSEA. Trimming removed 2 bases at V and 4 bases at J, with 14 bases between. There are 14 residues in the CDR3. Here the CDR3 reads CSVEPRAGAETQYF. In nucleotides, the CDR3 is TGCAGCGTTGAACCAAGGGCGGGGGCAGAGACCCAGTACTTC.

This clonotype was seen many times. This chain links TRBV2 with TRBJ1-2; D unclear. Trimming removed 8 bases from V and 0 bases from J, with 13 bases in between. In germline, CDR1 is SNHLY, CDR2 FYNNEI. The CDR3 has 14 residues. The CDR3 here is CASGPAGTNYGYTF. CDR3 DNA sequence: TGTGCCAGCGGCCCGGCAGGTACTAACTATGGCTACACCTTC.